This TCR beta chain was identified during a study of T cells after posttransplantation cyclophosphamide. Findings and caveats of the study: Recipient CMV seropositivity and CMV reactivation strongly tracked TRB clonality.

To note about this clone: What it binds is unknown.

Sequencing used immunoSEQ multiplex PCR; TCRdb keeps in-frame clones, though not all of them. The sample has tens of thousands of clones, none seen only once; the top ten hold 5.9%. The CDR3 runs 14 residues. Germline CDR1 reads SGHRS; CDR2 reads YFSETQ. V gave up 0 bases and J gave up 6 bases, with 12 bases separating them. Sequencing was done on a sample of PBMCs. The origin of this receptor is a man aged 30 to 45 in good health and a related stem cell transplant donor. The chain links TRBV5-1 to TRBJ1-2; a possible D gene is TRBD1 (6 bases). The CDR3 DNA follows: TGCGCCAGCAGCTTGGTGGGGGCGGAGAATGGCTACACCTTC. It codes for CASSLVGAENGYTF.